This T cell receptor beta chain was documented in a study of T cells after somatic rescue of genetic block. This table comes from immunoSEQ multiplex PCR, and its TCRdb copy is limited to in-frame clones, with some not included. Of roughly 55,000 clones in the sample, approximately 96% are singletons; the top ten hold approximately 0.075%. The V end lost 5 bases, the J end lost 6 bases, and 10 bases lay between the germline ends. The CDR3 has 12 amino acids. CDR1 is MNHEY, CDR2 SVGAGI, per germline. Sequenced sample: peripheral blood mononuclear cells (PBMCs). The clonotype originates from a child under two years old. J is TRBJ1-2 and V is TRBV6-5; D might be TRBD1 (6 bases). The CDR3 DNA reads as TGTGCCAGCAGTCCGGACAGTGATGGCTACACCTTC. This translates into CASSPDSDGYTF.